This entry lists 17 T cell receptor beta chains sequenced from one sample in a study of PD-1 blockade in classical Hodgkin lymphoma. Indicated time point: cycle 4 day 1 (C4D1), after five to seven weeks of nivolumab. Exposure to brentuximab vedotin varied, and each patient had relapsed following autologous stem cell transplantation. Sequencing was performed with immunoSEQ multiplex PCR; in TCRdb, only in-frame clones are kept and a portion is missing. Here the sample spans roughly 100,000 clones, around 90% being singletons. The sample here was peripheral blood mononuclear cells (PBMCs), taken before the fourth cycle of nivolumab. The receptors shown here come from a human donor with classical Hodgkin lymphoma.

This chain links TRBV27 with TRBJ2-3, with TRBD2 identical over 8 bases. The CDR3 extends over 16 amino acids. The V and J ends lost 0 bases and 3 bases, in that order; junction bases with no gene match: 5. Germline V gene sequence: CDR1 MNHEY, CDR2 SMNVEV (reference sequence). The CDR3 is CASSLSLAEKTDTQYF. DNA for the CDR3: TGTGCCAGCAGTTTATCACTAGCGGAGAAAACAGATACGCAGTATTTT.

The chain employs TRBV19 and TRBJ2-1, with a possible D match to TRBD2 (5 bases). The CDR3 contains 16 residues. The V and J ends lost 6 bases and 4 bases respectively, with 19 bases between them. Looked up from germline, CDR1 is LNHDA and CDR2 is SQIVND (reference sequence). DNA for the CDR3: TGTGCCAGTAGCCTCGGGAATCGTGCCTCTTACAATGAGCAGTTCTTC. This sequence encodes CASSLGNRASYNEQFF.

On this clone: This CDR3 is also generated by other DNA sequences in the sample. This chain uses TRBV7-2 with TRBJ2-5; TRBD2 matches 7 bases. The CDR3 has 14 residues. The germline CDR1 and CDR2 sequences are SGHTA and FQGNSA. V trimming: 0 bases; J trimming: 5 bases; junction bases outside the gene matches: 3. CDR3: CASSLAGGRETQYF. In nucleotides, the CDR3 is TGTGCCAGCAGCTTAGCGGGGGGGAGGGAGACCCAGTACTTC.

The CDR3 here is CASSLGSYGGYYGLNTEAFF. The CDR3 bases are TGTGCCAGCAGCTTGGGGTCTTACGGGGGGTATTATGGTCTGAACACTGAAGCTTTCTTT. This chain links TRBV5-4 with TRBJ1-1; a possible D gene is TRBD1 (5 bases). Trimming took off 0 bases at V and 0 bases at J, with 24 bases between the two ends. The CDR3 loop spans 20 amino acids. The germline gives CDR1 SGHNT, CDR2 YYREEE (reference sequence).

This chain joins TRBV6-5 and TRBJ1-5, with D possibly TRBD1 on 6 matching bases. CDR3 length: 16 residues. The V gene's germline CDR1 is MNHEY and CDR2 SVGAGI. Trimming shortened V by 4 bases and J by 2 bases, and 15 bases separated the two germline ends. DNA of the CDR3: TGTGCCAGCAGTTCCGGACAGTTTTTGGGCAATCAGCCCCAGCATTTT. Protein: CASSSGQFLGNQPQHF.

The chain employs TRBV5-6 and TRBJ1-2; D gene ambiguous. The germline V gene encodes CDR1 SGHDT and CDR2 YYEEEE. This CDR3 has 11 residues. Trimming left V 0 bases short and J 8 bases short, with 5 bases between. CDR3 sequence: CASSLDVGYTF. DNA for the CDR3: TGTGCCAGCAGCTTGGACGTCGGCTACACCTTC.

V gene TRBV6-6 combines with J gene TRBJ2-7; 7 nucleotides line up with TRBD1. The CDR3 is made up of 12 amino acids. V trimming: 6 bases; J trimming: 13 bases; junction bases outside the gene matches: 12. Germline V gene data show CDR1 as MNHNY and CDR2 as SVGAGI (reference sequence). As DNA, the CDR3 is TGTGCCAGCAGCTCCTATGGGGACAGTAGTTACTTC. Its protein is CASSSYGDSSYF.

The rearrangement uses TRBV15 and TRBJ2-2; TRBD2 aligns across 8 bases. The ends lost 4 bases at V and 6 bases at J; junction bases unmatched: 4. The CDR3 is 14 residues long. Germline V gene sequence: CDR1 LNHNV, CDR2 YYDKDF (reference sequence). CDR3 bases: TGTGCCACCAGCACCTCGGGGGGGCCCGGGGAGCTGTTTTTT. Amino acids: CATSTSGGPGELFF.

This clone was recorded only once. The rearrangement uses TRBV7-2 and TRBJ2-7; 12 bases are a match to TRBD2. Germline CDR1 reads SGHTA; CDR2 reads FQGNSA. The CDR3 is made up of 15 amino acids. After removal of 1 base from V and 2 bases from J, the junction contained 0 bases not matched to a gene. CDR3 loop: CASSLGLAGAYEQYF. For the CDR3, the DNA is TGTGCCAGCAGCTTAGGACTAGCGGGGGCCTACGAGCAGTACTTC.

The V and J genes are TRBV28 and TRBJ2-3; the D gene is possibly TRBD2 (7 bases). CDR1 and CDR2 (germline): MDHEN, SYDVKM. V was cut by 2 bases and J by 4 bases, with 16 bases left in between. The CDR3 is 16 residues long. DNA of the CDR3: TGTGCCAGCAGTTTAAGGGGGGGGCCGGGCCCAGATACGCAGTATTTT. This sequence encodes CASSLRGGPGPDTQYF.

The gene calls are TRBV10-3 and TRBJ2-3; D may be TRBD2 (5 bases). The CDR3 spans 17 residues. Germline V CDR1 and CDR2: ENHRY, SYGVKD. V lost 4 bases, J lost 0 bases, and 17 bases lay in between. The CDR3 nucleotides are TGTGCCATCAGTGTTCCCACGTACGGCGGGAGCACAGATACGCAGTATTTT. It yields the protein CAISVPTYGGSTDTQYF.

The chain recombines TRBV27 with TRBJ2-3; 11 bases match TRBD2. Trimming took 5 bases from V and 5 from J; bases not matched to a gene: 9. From germline, CDR1 is MNHEY and CDR2 SMNVEV (reference sequence). This CDR3 spans 16 amino acids. This CDR3 is CASSPSPTSGIDTQYF. As DNA, the CDR3 is TGTGCCAGCAGTCCCAGCCCGACTAGCGGGATAGATACGCAGTATTTT.

This clone has a single count. J is TRBJ1-2 and V is TRBV20-1; D not resolved. The CDR3 extends over 11 amino acids. The germline V gene encodes CDR1 DFQATT and CDR2 SNEGSKA (reference sequence). Trimming took 6 bases from V and 2 from J, leaving 7 bases between them. The CDR3 sequence is CSAGGNYGYTF. CDR3 nucleotide sequence: TGCAGTGCCGGAGGGAACTATGGCTACACCTTC.

The chain joins TRBV29-1 to TRBJ1-4, with no clear D. Trimming pared 6 bases from V and 6 bases from J, leaving 11 bases between. The length of the CDR3 is 12 residues. The V gene's germline CDR1 is SQVTM and CDR2 ANQGSEA. The chain's CDR3 is CSVRASYEKLFF. As DNA, the CDR3 is TGCAGCGTCCGGGCCTCCTATGAAAAACTGTTTTTT.

The gene calls are TRBV7-9 and TRBJ1-2; TRBD1 matches at 9 bases. J was trimmed by 7 bases and V by 2 bases; bases with no gene match: 11. This CDR3 contains 16 residues. The germline V gene encodes CDR1 SEHNR and CDR2 FQNEAQ (reference sequence). The CDR3 DNA reads as TGTGCCAGCAGCTTACCCCCAGGGGACAGGGAACGTGGCTACACCTTC. This translates into CASSLPPGDRERGYTF. Looking up the rest from reference TRBV7-9 and TRBJ1-2 gives the full variable domain: DTGVSQNPRHKITKRGQNVTFRCDPISEHNRLYWYRQTLGQGPEFLTYFQNEAQLEKSRLLSDRFSAERPKGSFSTLEIQRTEQGDSAMYLCASSLPPGDRERGYTFGSGTRLTVV.

The rearrangement uses TRBV4-1 and TRBJ2-3; no reliable D call. V lost 4 bases, J lost 6 bases, and 11 bases lay in between. The CDR3 consists of 13 residues. Germline CDR1 reads MGHRA; CDR2 reads YSYEKL. The CDR3 reads CASSPYTRDTQYF. CDR3 DNA: TGCGCCAGCAGCCCCTACACCCGGGATACGCAGTATTTT.

V gene TRBV5-6 combines with J gene TRBJ2-1, with 7 bases fitting TRBD2. The V gene's germline CDR1 is SGHDT and CDR2 YYEEEE. The CDR3 runs to 18 residues. V was pared by 4 bases and J by 0 bases, with 13 bases of the junction left unmatched. CDR3 protein: CASSRWGVSGTSYNEQFF. CDR3 nucleotides: TGTGCCAGCAGCCGCTGGGGGGTGAGCGGGACCTCCTACAATGAGCAGTTCTTC.